This entry features one T cell receptor beta chain sequence. Other DNA sequences in this specimen translate into the identical CDR3. How the authors handled the data: Amplifying reference gene primers gave estimates of nucleated cell counts. The repertoire was sequenced with immunoSEQ multiplex PCR; TCRdb's copy has only in-frame clones and lacks some. From that table come the V and J calls and clone size; the DNA was used to work out D and trimming. Altogether tens of thousands of clones are present, about nine tenths being singletons, with the ten largest covering around 2.3%. This specimen belongs to a study of blood T cell repertoires in COVID-19. The sample taken for sequencing was peripheral blood. The source is a man between 60 and 70 years old with acute or convalescent COVID-19.

The CDR3 DNA is TGTGCCAGCAGTCGAGGAAACTACGAGCAGTACTTC. It translates to CASSRGNYEQYF. This sequence joins TRBV6-5 and TRBJ2-7; unclear D gene. Trimming shortened V by 5 bases and J by 3 bases, and 8 bases separated the two germline ends. Germline V gene lookup returns CDR1 MNHEY and CDR2 SVGAGI. The CDR3 is 12 residues long.